Listed here are 31 T cell receptor beta chains from one sample, sequenced in a study of cytomegalovirus exposure and HLA in healthy donors. Generated by immunoSEQ multiplex PCR, the TCRdb table keeps only in-frame clones and is missing some. The sample carries some 110,000 clones, 86% recorded once. The sample was PBMCs. Receptors were obtained from a man between 18 and 35 years old in good health and CMV-seronegative.

This chain links TRBV15 with TRBJ1-2; tentative D call: TRBD1 (5 bases). Germline V CDR1 and CDR2: LNHNV, YYDKDF (reference sequence). The CDR3 has 15 amino acids. The V end was cut by 2 bases, the J end by 8 bases, with 18 bases between. The CDR3 DNA is TGTGCCACCAGCAGACCCGGGACTGGTCATTACGGCTACACCTTC. Amino acid sequence: CATSRPGTGHYGYTF.

The J gene is TRBJ2-1, the V gene TRBV6-5; 8 bases agree with TRBD2. V shed 6 bases and J 7 bases; nucleotides not matched to a gene: 11. This CDR3 spans 15 amino acids. CDR1 and CDR2 from the germline V gene are MNHEY and SVGAGI. The CDR3 protein is CASRTGTSRGNEQFF. The CDR3, as DNA: TGTGCCAGCAGAACCGGGACTAGTAGGGGTAATGAGCAGTTCTTC.

This clone was recorded once. The chain links TRBV5-4 to TRBJ2-6; D is unresolved. Germline CDR1 and CDR2: SGHNT and YYREEE (reference sequence). The ends were cut back, 6 bases at V and 0 bases at J, with 13 bases in the middle. CDR3 size: 16 residues. The CDR3 DNA follows: TGTGCCAGCACCCCTTACACCAGCTCTGGGGCCAACGTCCTGACTTTC. Encoded protein: CASTPYTSSGANVLTF.

The V gene is TRBV6-5, the J gene TRBJ1-1; maybe TRBD1 (6 bases). In germline, CDR1 is MNHEY, CDR2 SVGAGI. This CDR3 has 15 amino acids. Between the trimmed V and J ends, which lost 2 bases and 1 base, there was a span of 11 bases. CDR3 DNA: TGTGCCAGCAGTTACGCCCGGACAGCGAACACTGAAGCTTTCTTT. As protein: CASSYARTANTEAFF.

CDR3 amino acids: CASTSDRYQETQYF. CDR3 in DNA: TGTGCCAGCACCTCGGACAGGTACCAAGAGACCCAGTACTTC. The rearrangement uses TRBV7-9 and TRBJ2-5, with TRBD1 identical over 7 bases. The length of the CDR3 is 14 residues. Germline-derived CDR1 and CDR2 are SEHNR and FQNEAQ (reference sequence). Trimming took 7 bases from V and 0 from J; bases not matched to a gene: 5.

The rearrangement joins TRBV6-1 to TRBJ1-2; possible D gene TRBD1, 5 bases. Trimming left V 1 base short and J 12 bases short, with 15 bases between. The CDR3 spans 13 residues. Germline V lookup: CDR1 MNHNS, CDR2 SASEGT. Written as DNA, the CDR3 is TGTGCCAGCAGTGAAGAGGGGCTCACAGGTAACACCTTC. This translates into CASSEEGLTGNTF.

This clone occurred once. This chain links TRBV5-1 with TRBJ2-7; 9 bases fit TRBD1. Germline V gene lookup returns CDR1 SGHRS and CDR2 YFSETQ. The V segment lost 3 bases and the J segment 0 bases; nucleotides outside the gene matches: 7. This CDR3 region has 16 residues. The CDR3 DNA is TGCGCCAGCAGCTCTACCGGGACAGGGTTCTCCTACGAGCAGTACTTC. It translates to CASSSTGTGFSYEQYF.

The chain combines TRBV6-1 with TRBJ2-1, with 8 bases that match TRBD1. The trim removed 5 bases at V and 3 bases at J, leaving 3 bases unmatched. The length of the CDR3 is 14 residues. Germline loops: CDR1 MNHNS, CDR2 SASEGT. The CDR3 DNA follows: TGTGCCAGCAGTCTCGACAGGGGCTACAATGAGCAGTTCTTC. This encodes CASSLDRGYNEQFF.

The V and J genes are TRBV27 and TRBJ1-1, with no clear D. Between the trimmed V and J ends, which lost 0 bases and 0 bases, there was a span of 8 bases. The CDR3 totals 15 residues. CDR1 is MNHEY, CDR2 SMNVEV, per germline (reference sequence). The CDR3 sequence: CASSLSIAMNTEAFF. CDR3 DNA: TGTGCCAGCAGTTTATCTATCGCTATGAACACTGAAGCTTTCTTT.

The V and J genes are TRBV5-1 and TRBJ1-2; D perhaps matches TRBD1 (5 bases). The CDR3 length is 15 residues. Germline V gives CDR1 SGHRS, CDR2 YFSETQ. The V end was cut by 0 bases, the J end by 3 bases, with 12 bases between. Here the CDR3 reads CASSLAGGRDYGYTF. CDR3 bases: TGCGCCAGCAGCTTGGCCGGGGGGAGAGACTATGGCTACACCTTC.

This rearrangement joins TRBV6-1 to TRBJ1-6; 9 bases are shared with TRBD1. The germline V gene encodes CDR1 MNHNS and CDR2 SASEGT. The CDR3 consists of 15 residues. V gave up 7 bases and J gave up 7 bases; unmatched junction bases: 8. The DNA for the CDR3 is TGTGCCAGCACTACACCTGGGACAGGGAATTCACCCCTCCACTTT. This encodes CASTTPGTGNSPLHF.

This chain uses TRBV5-1 with TRBJ2-1, with TRBD1 matching over 7 bases. There are 16 residues in the CDR3. V trimming: 4 bases; J trimming: 9 bases; junction bases outside the gene matches: 16. The germline gives CDR1 SGHRS, CDR2 YFSETQ. The CDR3 region is CASSRRGAGGDPEQFF. Here the CDR3 DNA reads TGCGCCAGCAGCAGGAGAGGCGCAGGGGGAGATCCTGAGCAGTTCTTC.

The rearrangement joins TRBV10-3 to TRBJ2-2; tentative D call: TRBD1 (6 bases). Per germline, CDR1 ENHRY and CDR2 SYGVKD. The CDR3 is 15 residues long. Deletions cut 7 bases from V and 0 bases from J, with 12 bases between. CDR3 nucleotides: TGTGCCATCAATCCTGACAGGACGAACACCGGGGAGCTGTTTTTT. The encoded protein is CAINPDRTNTGELFF.

This rearrangement joins TRBV7-9 to TRBJ2-7; no clear D gene. This CDR3 is 15 amino acids long. CDR1 and CDR2 from the germline V gene are SEHNR and FQNEAQ (reference sequence). Between the trimmed V and J ends, which lost 6 bases and 2 bases, there was a span of 17 bases. CDR3 bases: TGTGCCAGCAGATCCCGACATTTACCCCCCTACGAGCAGTACTTC. This encodes CASRSRHLPPYEQYF.

The chain combines TRBV6-5 with TRBJ2-5, with D possibly TRBD1 on 5 matching bases. This CDR3 contains 13 residues. In germline, CDR1 is MNHEY, CDR2 SVGAGI. Trimming took 0 bases from V and 7 from J, leaving 9 bases between them. The CDR3 region is CASSYSQGGTQYF. The CDR3 DNA reads TGTGCCAGCAGTTACTCGCAGGGCGGGACCCAGTACTTC.

The rearrangement joins TRBV27 to TRBJ2-5, with 7 bases identical to TRBD1. The CDR3 has 15 residues. Trimming cost V 6 bases and J 0 bases; bases outside gene matches: 7. Germline values: CDR1 MNHEY, CDR2 SMNVEV (reference sequence). This chain's CDR3 is CASRRGTADQETQYF. For the CDR3, the DNA is TGTGCCAGCAGACGAGGGACAGCCGACCAAGAGACCCAGTACTTC.

The chain employs TRBV7-9 and TRBJ2-7; 11 bases map to TRBD2. Looked up from germline, CDR1 is SEHNR and CDR2 is FQNEAQ (reference sequence). The trim removed 1 base at V and 3 bases at J, leaving 5 bases unmatched. This CDR3 has 16 residues. For the CDR3, the DNA is TGTGCCAGCAGCTTAGGTGGACTAGCGGGCGGCTACGAGCAGTACTTC. This translates into CASSLGGLAGGYEQYF.

This chain uses TRBV5-6 with TRBJ2-5; 12 bases fit TRBD2. Trimming removed 1 base from V and 7 bases from J; junction bases left unmatched: 5. This CDR3 region has 15 residues. The germline gives CDR1 SGHDT, CDR2 YYEEEE. The CDR3 reads CASSLLAGGLGTQYF. The CDR3 DNA sequence: TGTGCCAGCAGCTTGCTAGCGGGGGGGCTAGGGACCCAGTACTTC.

The rearrangement joins TRBV30 to TRBJ2-3; 8 positions match TRBD2. CDR1 GTSNPN and CDR2 SVGIG come from the germline V gene (reference sequence). CDR3 length: 15 amino acids. After removal of 3 bases from V and 1 base from J, the junction contained 6 bases not matched to a gene. The CDR3 sequence: CAWSIAGLGTDTQYF. The DNA of the CDR3 is TGTGCCTGGAGCATAGCGGGGCTGGGCACAGATACGCAGTATTTT.

The genes are TRBV27 and TRBJ1-2; 8 bases are a match to TRBD1. This CDR3 has 14 residues. With V trimmed by 2 bases and J by 8 bases, 7 bases remained unmatched. Germline assignment: CDR1 MNHEY and CDR2 SMNVEV (reference sequence). The CDR3 DNA is TGTGCCAGCAGTTTAAGGCAGGGGGCGGACGGCTACACCTTC. Residues: CASSLRQGADGYTF.

This rearrangement joins TRBV28 to TRBJ1-1; D remains unclear. Germline V gene sequence: CDR1 MDHEN, CDR2 SYDVKM. The ends were cut back, 2 bases at V and 4 bases at J, with 11 bases in the middle. This CDR3 contains 14 residues. CDR3 coding DNA: TGTGCCAGCAGTTTAACCGGAGACGGCACTGAAGCTTTCTTT. Translation: CASSLTGDGTEAFF.

To note about this clone: Germline is not matched at one junction end, which may reflect a read error. The chain has TRBV5-1 and TRBJ1-1; D gene uncertain. Per germline, CDR1 SGHRS and CDR2 YFSETQ. CDR3 length equals 11 residues. In nucleotides, the CDR3 is TGCGCCAGCAGCAGAAACAGTGAAGCTTTCTTT. Its translation: CASSRNSEAFF.

CDR3 protein: CATSIGQKRDTQYF. The DNA for the CDR3 is TGTGCCACCAGCATCGGACAGAAGAGGGATACGCAGTATTTT. The V and J genes are TRBV15 and TRBJ2-3; weak D call: TRBD1 (6 bases). V was trimmed by 4 bases and J by 6 bases, leaving 14 bases between them. Germline CDR1 is LNHNV and CDR2 is YYDKDF (reference sequence). This CDR3 region has 14 residues.

The chain couples TRBV25-1 to TRBJ1-1; 9 bases line up with TRBD1. This CDR3 contains 15 residues. The V gene end was trimmed by 7 bases and the J gene end by 1 base; junction bases not matched to a gene: 7. Germline CDR1 MGHDK, CDR2 SYGVNS. In nucleotides, the CDR3 is TGTGCCAGCAAATCCCTGGGACAGGGGAACACTGAAGCTTTCTTT. Residues: CASKSLGQGNTEAFF.

This clone was recorded a few times. The J gene is TRBJ2-3, the V gene TRBV6-1; D perhaps matches TRBD2 (6 bases). CDR1 and CDR2 (germline): MNHNS, SASEGT. The germline V and J ends were trimmed by 11 bases and 6 bases, with 12 bases remaining between them. The CDR3 covers 11 residues. In DNA form, the CDR3 reads TGTGCCTCGCGGGGCGGGGATACGCAGTATTTT. Translated, it gives CASRGGDTQYF.

The CDR3 loop reads CASSPTGAGDTEAFF. CDR3 nucleotide sequence: TGTGCCAGCTCGCCGACGGGCGCAGGGGACACTGAAGCTTTCTTT. V is TRBV18 and J is TRBJ1-1; maybe TRBD1 (6 bases). Trimming removed 6 bases from V and 3 bases from J, with 17 bases in between. This CDR3 spans 15 amino acids. Germline values: CDR1 KGHSH, CDR2 LQKENI.

The chain recombines TRBV21-1 with TRBJ1-5. TRBV21-1 is an annotated pseudogene. CDR3 size: 15 residues. CDR3 sequence: CASRWLWRGYQPQHF. DNA for the CDR3: TGTGCCAGCAGATGGCTCTGGCGGGGATACCAGCCCCAGCATTTT.

This chain links TRBV28 with TRBJ1-2; 9 nucleotides line up with TRBD1. Germline-derived CDR1 and CDR2 are MDHEN and SYDVKM. Trimming cost V 3 bases and J 4 bases; bases outside gene matches: 6. The CDR3 spans 15 residues. The CDR3 reads CASSLHRGPIYGYTF. Here the CDR3 DNA reads TGTGCCAGCAGTTTGCACAGGGGGCCGATCTATGGCTACACCTTC.

This clone was detected only once. This chain connects TRBV11-2 to TRBJ2-1, with TRBD2 matching 8 bases. The V segment lost 2 bases and the J segment 0 bases; nucleotides outside the gene matches: 6. The CDR3 loop spans 17 amino acids. Germline CDR1 SGHAT, CDR2 FQNNGV. CDR3 sequence: CASSLLGGASSYNEQFF. The CDR3 DNA reads TGTGCCAGCAGCTTACTCGGGGGGGCGAGCTCCTACAATGAGCAGTTCTTC.

The CDR3 sequence is CASSSPTGGYEQFF. CDR3 DNA sequence: TGTGCCAGCAGCTCCCCGACAGGGGGCTATGAGCAGTTCTTC. The chain recombines TRBV5-4 with TRBJ2-1; TRBD1 matches 10 bases. The CDR3 covers 14 residues. Trimming cost V 3 bases and J 8 bases; bases outside gene matches: 5. In germline, CDR1 is SGHNT, CDR2 YYREEE (reference sequence).

The chain has TRBV5-6 and TRBJ2-7; 9 bases align to TRBD1. The length of the CDR3 is 13 residues. Germline V gene sequence: CDR1 SGHDT, CDR2 YYEEEE. V was pared by 3 bases and J by 7 bases, with 5 bases of the junction left unmatched. The CDR3 spells CASSSGTGMEQYF. CDR3 DNA: TGTGCCAGCAGCTCCGGGACAGGGATGGAGCAGTACTTC.